The source of this TCR beta chain is a study of T cells in Graves' hyperthyroidism and ophthalmopathy. Notes on the study in general: Ophthalmopathy and stable hyperthyroidism were separated by a 13 V-J model.

These patients, aged 18 to 65, had recently diagnosed hyperthyroidism lasting under 2 months. Extraction of PBMCs used roughly 9.6 ml of fresh peripheral blood. This clonotype appeared a few times. What it binds is unknown. TCR beta CDR3 region amplification was performed from RNA transcripts. RT-PCR in the first round (using the HTBI primer set) targeted the TCR CDR3. TCRdb re-analysed the multiplex PCR reads in MiXCR, keeping a single row per CDR3 protein. The table lists hundreds of thousands of distinct CDR3 sequences, around a third of them singletons. With 6 bases removed from V and 8 bases from J, the gap between germline ends came to 19 bases. This CDR3 comprises 15 residues.

This receptor was obtained from a woman in her thirties or forties with Graves' hyperthyroidism. Sequenced: blood. This rearrangement joins TRBV12-3 or TRBV12-4 to TRBJ1-4; D unclear. The CDR3 sequence: CASSPPGGAGEKLFF. In DNA, the CDR3 is TGTGCCAGCAGCCCTCCGGGTGGAGCAGGAGAAAAACTGTTTTTT.